This TCR beta chain was obtained from a study of blood T cell repertoires in COVID-19 (dated by TCRdb to the early 2020s). Looking at the study overall: Collaborator samples came from the United States, Italy and Spain and covered acute and convalescent phases of COVID-19. The material from the prospective study consisted of cDNA or gDNA derived from T cells, B-cell-depleted T cells, or PBMCs. Deeply sampled blood TCRbeta repertoires from subjects exposed to, actively infected with, or recovered from COVID-19 were included in the dataset. The repertoires were released in a freely available public database meant as a resource for research on the immune response to SARS-CoV-2. Samples were obtained from the ongoing ImmuneRACE study (first 160 participants) and from some 1,200 subjects provided by 6 global collaborators. Nearly every sample came with metadata listing a de-identified subject ID, COVID-19 status, age in years and sex. Where available, HLA class I and class II types were taken from metadata supplied by the sample provider and were not determined by assay-based typing. Study-level results and caveats: The amount of clinical and demographic metadata varied by source and participant and was provided uncurated.

The CDR3, cysteine through phenylalanine, is 15 amino acids long. Only the CDR3 portion is preserved as DNA: 45 bases, with reading frame beginning at the first base. The germline ends are 12 bases apart after V is trimmed by 3 bases and J by 4 bases. From the germline V gene, CDR1 is MDHEN and CDR2 is SYDVKM. One collaborating source in Seattle enrolled patients during active infection and followed them longitudinally through the course of disease. Whole blood was collected in K2EDTA tubes by collaborating institutions according to the institutions' own protocols. For TCRbeta analysis, collaborators shipped samples in one of three forms: frozen whole blood, isolated PBMCs, or DNA extracted from either of those sample types. As concerns this clone: Its recognized antigen is unknown. No base qualities exist here, and no much larger clone lies one base off it.

TCRbeta CDR3 regions were amplified from genomic DNA using the immunoSEQ Assay, a bias-controlled multiplex PCR. In the paper's pipeline: Within the assay, amplification of reference gene primers was used to estimate how many nucleated cells each sample contained. To quantify the absolute abundance of each unique TCRbeta CDR3 rearrangement, sequence reads were collapsed and filtered. Productive Simpson clonality was computed per sample as the square root of Simpson's diversity index over productive rearrangements. The source is immuneACCESS, and TCRdb retained only in-frame sequences with V and J called. Part of the clones is not carried over; for the studies checked, unresolved V genes explain less than half of this, and the remainder is unexplained. That table gives V, J and clone size, and the DNA gave D and trimming. A total of under 200,000 clones appear in this sample, 75% to 85% of them only once. The ten largest clones add up to around 8.1% of the sample.

Source material: peripheral blood. The receptor was derived from a woman between 55 and 75 years old with COVID-19, enrolled during active disease. Recombination joined TRBV28 with TRBJ1-4; matching of 5 bases hints at TRBD1 as the D gene. The DNA sequence is given as TGTGCCAGCAGTTTGGCCGGACACTATAATGAAAAACTGTTTTTT. It specifies CASSLAGHYNEKLFF. Joined to the reference TRBV28 and TRBJ1-4 proteins, this CDR3 gives the full variable domain: DVKVTQSSRYLVKRTGEKVFLECVQDMDHENMFWYRQDPGLGLRLIYFSYDVKMKEKGDIPEGYSVSREKKERFSLILESASTNQTSMYLCASSLAGHYNEKLFFGSGTQLSVL.